Shown below are 15 T cell receptor beta chains from a single sample sequenced in a study of Tregs in tolerant kidney transplant recipients. The data were produced by immunoSEQ multiplex PCR, yet TCRdb's version contains in-frame clones alone and is incomplete. This sample has approximately 60,000 clones, with 95% to 98% found just once. Sample: Tregs from blood, taken before the transplant. The receptors were gathered from a human donor who received a combined kidney and bone marrow transplant.

The chain couples TRBV30 to TRBJ1-2; possible D gene TRBD1, 5 bases. V lost 3 bases and J lost 6, with 26 bases in between. From germline, CDR1 is GTSNPN and CDR2 SVGIG (reference sequence). The CDR3 covers 17 residues. The CDR3 here is CAWRSSFYTGVSNGYTF. In DNA form, the CDR3 reads TGTGCCTGGAGATCTAGTTTCTATACGGGGGTATCGAATGGCTACACCTTC.

The chain combines TRBV5-8 with TRBJ1-1; the D is unclear. The V gene's germline CDR1 is SGHTS and CDR2 YDEGEE. Trimming removed 1 base at V and 4 bases at J, with 8 bases between. CDR3 length: 13 residues. The CDR3 region is CASSLNRATEAFF. The CDR3 DNA is TGTGCCAGCAGCTTGAACCGAGCCACTGAAGCTTTCTTT.

This clone is a singleton in its sample. The chain carries TRBV10-3 and TRBJ2-6; possible D gene TRBD1, 6 bases. V was cut by 4 bases and J by 4 bases, with 20 bases left in between. In germline, CDR1 is ENHRY, CDR2 SYGVKD. The CDR3 runs 18 residues. CDR3: CAISVRGTATVGANVLTF. CDR3 bases: TGTGCCATCAGTGTAAGGGGGACGGCTACTGTCGGGGCCAACGTCCTGACTTTC.

The rearrangement uses TRBV11-3 and TRBJ2-3, with 7 bases fitting TRBD2. Per the germline V gene, CDR1 is SGHNT and CDR2 is YENEEA. This CDR3 spans 16 amino acids. The V segment lost 5 bases and the J segment 1 base; nucleotides outside the gene matches: 9. The CDR3 loop reads CASSQRTSRGTDTQYF. CDR3 bases: TGTGCCAGCAGCCAACGGACTAGTCGGGGCACAGATACGCAGTATTTT.

V is TRBV6-1 and J is TRBJ1-6; 8 bases agree with TRBD1. The germline gives CDR1 MNHNS, CDR2 SASEGT. V lost 3 bases to trimming and J lost 9 bases; unmatched junction nucleotides: 4. This CDR3 has 14 residues. The CDR3 nucleotides are TGTGCCAGCAGTGACTACAGGGGGGGTTCACCCCTCCACTTT. Amino acid sequence: CASSDYRGGSPLHF.

V gene TRBV2 combines with J gene TRBJ2-6; TRBD1 aligns across 8 bases. Germline lookup yields CDR1 SNHLY and CDR2 FYNNEI. The CDR3 runs 17 residues. V lost 3 bases to trimming and J lost 3 bases; unmatched junction nucleotides: 7. The CDR3 DNA follows: TGTGCCAGCAGTGAGGACAGGGTCAATGATGGGGCCAACGTCCTGACTTTC. Translating it yields CASSEDRVNDGANVLTF. The complete variable domain, with remaining parts taken from reference TRBV2 and TRBJ2-6, reads EPEVTQTPSHQVTQMGQEVILRCVPISNHLYFYWYRQILGQKVEFLVSFYNNEISEKSEIFDDQFSVERPDGSNFTLKIRSTKLEDSAMYFCASSEDRVNDGANVLTFGAGSRLTVL.

The V call is TRBV6-1, the J call TRBJ1-1; D gene uncertain. The CDR3 length is 13 residues. Germline V lookup: CDR1 MNHNS, CDR2 SASEGT. V shed 7 bases and J shed 4 bases, with 13 bases lying between them. The chain's CDR3 is CASTYSAGTEAFF. Written as DNA, the CDR3 is TGTGCCAGCACCTATAGCGCAGGCACTGAAGCTTTCTTT.

CDR3 sequence reads: CAISEEGGANTGELFF. DNA of the CDR3: TGTGCCATCAGTGAGGAGGGAGGGGCGAACACCGGGGAGCTGTTTTTT. The chain employs TRBV10-3 and TRBJ2-2, with TRBD2 matching 7 bases. Germline V gene sequence: CDR1 ENHRY, CDR2 SYGVKD. J was trimmed by 0 bases and V by 2 bases; bases with no gene match: 3. The CDR3 length is 16 residues.

Worth noting for this clone: The junction and the germline gene differ at one end; a read error may be behind it. The chain's CDR3 is CASSHSQAQHF. In nucleotides, the CDR3 is TGCGCCAGCAGCCATTCTCAGGCCCAGCATTTT. This chain connects TRBV10-1 to TRBJ1-5; D not resolved. The germline CDR1 and CDR2 sequences are WNHNN and SYGVQD (reference sequence). The CDR3 sequence is 11 residues long.

This rearrangement joins TRBV5-4 to TRBJ1-4, with 8 bases that match TRBD1. CDR3 size: 16 residues. The V and J ends lost 4 bases and 4 bases, in that order; junction bases with no gene match: 9. Germline CDR1 SGHNT, CDR2 YYREEE (reference sequence). CDR3 in amino acids: CASSHPGTGDNEKLFF. The CDR3 DNA sequence: TGTGCCAGCAGCCATCCCGGGACAGGCGATAATGAAAAACTGTTTTTT. The entire variable domain, with the rest obtained from reference TRBV5-4 and TRBJ1-4, is as follows: ETGVTQSPTHLIKTRGQQVTLRCSSQSGHNTVSWYQQALGQGPQFIFQYYREEENGRGNFPPRFSGLQFPNYSSELNVNALELDDSALYLCASSHPGTGDNEKLFFGSGTQLSVL.

The chain carries TRBV4-3 and TRBJ2-1; 9 bases are shared with TRBD2. This CDR3 spans 18 amino acids. The trim removed 1 base at V and 8 bases at J, leaving 15 bases unmatched. Germline CDR1 and CDR2: LGHNA and YSLEER. CDR3 amino acids: CASSQGVIAGGPLDEQFF. The CDR3 region has the DNA TGCGCCAGCAGCCAAGGTGTCATCGCGGGAGGGCCCCTGGATGAGCAGTTCTTC.

The chain recombines TRBV11-2 with TRBJ2-7; a weak D match, TRBD2 (6 bases). V lost 5 bases, J lost 3 bases, and 17 bases lay in between. Germline V gene data show CDR1 as SGHAT and CDR2 as FQNNGV. The CDR3 covers 15 residues. The CDR3 bases are TGTGCCAGCAGCCTAAATGCGGGAAGATACTACGAGCAGTACTTC. Its translation: CASSLNAGRYYEQYF.

The chain employs TRBV27 and TRBJ1-2; TRBD1 is a possible D gene (5 bases). Trimming pared 3 bases from V and 0 bases from J, leaving 14 bases between. The CDR3 runs 16 residues. Germline CDR1 is MNHEY and CDR2 is SMNVEV (reference sequence). The CDR3, as DNA: TGTGCCAGCAGTTTTGGGGCCTCAACAGCTAACTATGGCTACACCTTC. Its translation: CASSFGASTANYGYTF.

The chain has TRBV7-2 and TRBJ1-4; TRBD1 is a possible D gene (5 bases). V lost 5 bases, J lost 7 bases, and 14 bases lay in between. The V gene's germline CDR1 is SGHTA and CDR2 FQGNSA. The CDR3 is 14 residues long. The CDR3 DNA follows: TGTGCCAGCAGCCCGGGGGGTATAGGTGAAAAACTGTTTTTT. This sequence encodes CASSPGGIGEKLFF.

This clone was observed a single time. The chain combines TRBV30 with TRBJ2-7; D possibly corresponds to TRBD1 (5 bases). Germline lookup yields CDR1 GTSNPN and CDR2 SVGIG (reference sequence). The germline V and J ends were trimmed by 6 bases and 4 bases, with 19 bases remaining between them. The CDR3 consists of 14 residues. The CDR3 region is CACARQLRRYEQYF. CDR3 sequence (DNA): TGTGCCTGTGCTCGACAGCTCCGGCGGTACGAGCAGTACTTC.